This TCR beta chain originates from a study of blood T cell repertoires in COVID-19. Study-wide context: Acute and convalescent COVID-19 samples came from the United States, Italy and Spain. The cDNA or gDNA used as material had been derived from T cells, B-cell-depleted T cells, or PBMCs.

Original data processing: Reference gene primer amplification gave estimated nucleated cell counts. Profiled with immunoSEQ multiplex PCR; TCRdb holds only in-frame clones, not every one. V, J and clone size were drawn from that table, and D and trimming were deduced from the DNA. Among approximately 670,000 clones listed, around 90% were seen once. This CDR3 has 13 amino acids. The V end lost 3 bases, the J end lost 3 bases, and 6 bases lay between the germline ends. Sequencing input: peripheral blood. The sequence derives from a woman younger than 30 with acute or convalescent COVID-19. This chain connects TRBV12-3 or TRBV12-4 to TRBJ1-5; D not certain. The CDR3 loop reads CASSLADNQPQHF. The DNA of the CDR3 is TGTGCCAGCAGTTTGGCAGACAATCAGCCCCAGCATTTT.